The 13 T cell receptor beta chains in this list originate from one sample, sequenced in a study of beta chain features in type 1 diabetes. Since all of the isolated RNA was reverse transcribed, expressed TCRB transcripts were what got sequenced. The protocol was immunoSEQ multiplex PCR, while the TCRdb copy is restricted to in-frame clones and leaves out a portion. The data contain about 300,000 clones, 7% to 9% of them seen just once; the ten biggest clones take up roughly 0.94%. The sequencing sample was made of central memory CD4+ T cells from blood. These receptors came from a woman younger than 30 in good health.

This clone was seen a handful of times. The chain uses TRBV29-1 and TRBJ1-5; TRBD1 aligns across 8 bases. The CDR3 runs to 16 residues. Germline V gene data show CDR1 as SQVTM and CDR2 as ANQGSEA. Germline trimming cut 7 bases from V and 4 bases from J; bases unmatched to any gene: 15. The CDR3 coding sequence is TGCAGCGCTAGAGCCGCAGGGACAGGATCAAATCAGCCCCAGCATTTT. This gives the protein CSARAAGTGSNQPQHF.

This clone has a handful of counts. This chain joins TRBV2 and TRBJ2-7; TRBD2 agrees at 8 bases. Per the germline V gene, CDR1 is SNHLY and CDR2 is FYNNEI. V lost 8 bases to trimming and J lost 3 bases; unmatched junction nucleotides: 6. The CDR3 consists of 13 residues. The CDR3 nucleotides read TGTGCCAGCGCGGGGGGTTTGATCTACGAGCAGTACTTC. Protein product: CASAGGLIYEQYF.

The chain joins TRBV28 to TRBJ2-4; D call uncertain. With 3 bases removed from V and 0 bases from J, the gap between germline ends came to 6 bases. This CDR3 spans 14 amino acids. Germline values: CDR1 MDHEN, CDR2 SYDVKM. CDR3 sequence: CASSLLGAKNIQYF. In DNA form, the CDR3 reads TGTGCCAGCAGTTTGTTAGGAGCCAAAAACATTCAGTACTTC.

The gene calls are TRBV4-1 and TRBJ1-4; TRBD1 matches 7 bases. This CDR3 contains 15 residues. Trimming took 0 bases from V and 12 from J; bases not matched to a gene: 10. Germline V gene data show CDR1 as MGHRA and CDR2 as YSYEKL. The CDR3 nucleotides read TGCGCCAGCAGCCAAGATGAATCCGATGACAGGGAACTGTTTTTT. Its translation: CASSQDESDDRELFF.

This clone was found a few times. The rearrangement joins TRBV11-2 to TRBJ1-4; 7 bases are shared with TRBD1. This CDR3 has 15 amino acids. The V gene end was trimmed by 5 bases and the J gene end by 6 bases; junction bases not matched to a gene: 9. Per germline, CDR1 SGHAT and CDR2 FQNNGV. The CDR3 spells CASSPLTGRYEKLFF. Here the CDR3 DNA reads TGTGCCAGCAGCCCCCTGACAGGGCGATATGAAAAACTGTTTTTT.

The chain is built from TRBV10-3 and TRBJ2-1; TRBD1 might be the D (5 bases). The V and J ends lost 7 bases and 4 bases respectively, with 11 bases between them. The CDR3 sequence is 13 residues long. In germline, CDR1 is ENHRY, CDR2 SYGVKD. This CDR3 is CAIKGASYNEQFF. The CDR3 region has the DNA TGTGCCATCAAAGGGGCCTCGTACAATGAGCAGTTCTTC.

This clone occurred many times. The chain uses TRBV28 and TRBJ1-2, with TRBD1 matching over 7 bases. This CDR3 comprises 16 residues. Germline lookup yields CDR1 MDHEN and CDR2 SYDVKM. The V segment lost 6 bases and the J segment 2 bases; nucleotides outside the gene matches: 12. The CDR3 loop reads CASRSLYRGRNYGYTF. CDR3 in DNA: TGTGCCAGCAGGTCCCTTTACAGGGGAAGAAACTATGGCTACACCTTC.

The chain recombines TRBV4-2 with TRBJ2-5; no clear D gene. V was clipped by 5 bases and J by 2 bases, with 15 bases between them. CDR1 and CDR2 from the germline V gene are LGHNA and YNFKEQ. This CDR3 is built from 15 residues. CDR3 coding DNA: TGTGCCAGCAGCTTGGAACCGACACGACAAGAGACCCAGTACTTC. It translates to CASSLEPTRQETQYF.

This clone was seen just once. V and J are TRBV27 and TRBJ2-1; D unclear. The CDR3 spans 13 residues. V lost 3 bases to trimming and J lost 7 bases, with 10 bases between them. The V gene's germline CDR1 is MNHEY and CDR2 SMNVEV (reference sequence). CDR3 DNA sequence: TGTGCCAGCAGTTTGAGAAAAGGGAATGAGCAGTTCTTC. Translating gives CASSLRKGNEQFF.

V and J are TRBV4-1 and TRBJ1-5; 7 nucleotides agree with TRBD1. Trimming took 0 bases from V and 3 from J; bases not matched to a gene: 2. Per germline, CDR1 MGHRA and CDR2 YSYEKL. This CDR3 spans 15 amino acids. DNA of the CDR3: TGCGCCAGCAGCCAAGAGACAGGGAACAATCAGCCCCAGCATTTT. This encodes CASSQETGNNQPQHF.

This clone was observed a handful of times. CDR3 protein: CASSPYGRYGGDKNIQYF. CDR3 in DNA: TGTGCCAGCAGCCCGTACGGGAGGTACGGGGGCGACAAAAACATTCAGTACTTC. The chain employs TRBV5-6 and TRBJ2-4, with D possibly being TRBD2 (7 bases). Per germline, CDR1 SGHDT and CDR2 YYEEEE. Trimming removed 4 bases at V and 3 bases at J, with 23 bases between. The length of the CDR3 is 18 residues. Full variable domain (missing parts from reference TRBV5-6 and TRBJ2-4): DAGVTQSPTHLIKTRGQQVTLRCSPKSGHDTVSWYQQALGQGPQFIFQYYEEEERQRGNFPDRFSGHQFPNYSSELNVNALLLGDSALYLCASSPYGRYGGDKNIQYFGAGTRLSVL.

Only a few counts were recorded for this clone. The V gene is TRBV18, the J gene TRBJ2-6; 7 bases fit TRBD2. Germline assignment: CDR1 KGHSH and CDR2 LQKENI. J lost 0 bases, V lost 4 bases, and 3 bases had no gene match. The length of the CDR3 is 16 residues. The CDR3 DNA sequence: TGTGCCAGCTCACAGAGCGGGGCCTCTGGGGCCAACGTCCTGACTTTC. Translating gives CASSQSGASGANVLTF. Based on the CDR3 plus reference TRBV18 and TRBJ2-6, the full variable domain is NAGVMQNPRHLVRRRGQEARLRCSPMKGHSHVYWYRQLPEEGLKFMVYLQKENIIDESGMPKERFSAEFPKEGPSILRIQQVVRGDSAAYFCASSQSGASGANVLTFGAGSRLTVL.

A few counts support this clone. Other DNA sequences in this sample translate to the same CDR3. V gene TRBV6-5 combines with J gene TRBJ1-2; TRBD1 matches at 7 bases. The V and J ends lost 0 bases and 7 bases, in that order; junction bases with no gene match: 2. Germline V gene data show CDR1 as MNHEY and CDR2 as SVGAGI. The CDR3 is 13 amino acids. CDR3 bases: TGTGCCAGCAGTTACTCATACAGGGGTGGCTACACCTTC. Protein: CASSYSYRGGYTF.